Sequencing of this T cell receptor (beta chain) was carried out in a study of T cell responses to AZD1222 COVID-19 vaccine. Findings of the study overall: The donor cohort was predominantly white British with a female majority, and clonal diversity may have been underestimated.

The table came from immunoSEQ multiplex PCR; TCRdb's copy has only in-frame clones and leaves some out. The sample records about 140,000 clones, 90% being singletons. In its sample, this clone was seen once. Its antigen is not known. The germline V gene encodes CDR1 MNHEY and CDR2 SVGAGI. V was clipped by 3 bases and J by 5 bases, with 10 bases between them. This CDR3 comprises 13 residues. The starting material was peripheral blood, obtained 28 days after the second AZD1222 dose. The gene calls are TRBV6-5 and TRBJ1-2; D is unresolved. This clonotype was sampled from an adult who received the AZD1222 COVID-19 vaccine. CDR3 amino acids: CASSYGRDYGYTF. CDR3 DNA sequence: TGTGCCAGCAGTTATGGGAGGGATTATGGCTACACCTTC.